These 24 T cell receptor beta chains were all obtained from the same sample, sequenced in a study of CD4 T cells in relation to SARS-CoV-2 and coronaviruses. Unexposed donor CD4+ T cells date from about 2011-2019, before the COVID-19 pandemic. Clones were sequenced by immunoSEQ multiplex PCR, and TCRdb holds only the in-frame ones, with some missing. This table holds roughly 63,000 clones, about 95% found once. Input material: naive CD4+ T cells from PBMCs. The subset: naive CD4+ T cells isolated by negative enrichment. These receptor sequences come from a human donor in good health.

The rearrangement uses TRBV24-1 and TRBJ2-5, with D possibly being TRBD2 (5 bases). Germline-derived CDR1 and CDR2 are KGHDR and SFDVKD. The CDR3 spans 15 residues. Trimming pared 4 bases from V and 1 base from J, leaving 12 bases between. CDR3 loop: CATSDTRGPQETQYF. CDR3 sequence (DNA): TGTGCCACCAGTGACACCCGGGGTCCCCAAGAGACCCAGTACTTC.

The gene calls are TRBV20-1 and TRBJ2-4; D not certain. V lost 2 bases and J 5 bases, leaving 4 bases between the germline ends. Germline CDR1 is DFQATT and CDR2 is SNEGSKA (reference sequence). This CDR3 comprises 11 residues. The DNA of the CDR3 is TGCAGTGCTAGAATCCAAAACATTCAGTACTTC. This codes for CSARIQNIQYF.

This chain connects TRBV4-1 to TRBJ1-3; 10 nucleotides line up with TRBD1. J gave up 2 bases and V 1 base, and 5 bases lay outside the gene matches. This CDR3 comprises 17 residues. CDR1 and CDR2 (germline): MGHRA, YSYEKL. The DNA of the CDR3 is TGCGCCAGCAGCCAAGGGACAGGGGGACTAGCTGGAAACACCATATATTTT. Translated: CASSQGTGGLAGNTIYF.

The V gene is TRBV5-1, the J gene TRBJ2-4; D is uncertain. The CDR3 length is 15 residues. Looked up from germline, CDR1 is SGHRS and CDR2 is YFSETQ. The germline V and J ends were trimmed by 0 bases and 5 bases, with 12 bases remaining between them. The CDR3 DNA reads as TGCGCCAGCAGCTTGGAGGCAAGCCGGGAAAACATTCAGTACTTC. Its translation is CASSLEASRENIQYF.

The chain recombines TRBV4-2 with TRBJ1-1, with TRBD1 matching 9 bases. Germline V gene data show CDR1 as LGHNA and CDR2 as YNFKEQ. V dropped 3 bases and J dropped 11; count of bases not matched to a gene: 10. This CDR3 is 14 amino acids long. CDR3 coding DNA: TGTGCCAGCAGCCACCCACCGGACAGGGGAAATGCTTTCTTT. As protein: CASSHPPDRGNAFF.

The V gene is TRBV12-1, the J gene TRBJ2-3; the table's D call, TRBD2, has no DNA check behind it. TRBV12-1 is given as a pseudogene. The CDR3 spans 12 residues. CDR3 protein: CASSPVRDTQYF. The CDR3 nucleotides are TGTGCCAGCAGCCCGGTTCGTGATACGCAGTATTTT.

The genes are TRBV2 and TRBJ1-2; possible D gene TRBD1, 6 bases. The CDR3 length is 14 residues. V lost 2 bases, J lost 4 bases, and 11 bases lay in between. Germline lookup yields CDR1 SNHLY and CDR2 FYNNEI. The CDR3 DNA reads TGTGCCAGCAGTGAACGAGGGACAACCTATGGCTACACCTTC. Amino acids: CASSERGTTYGYTF.

This chain links TRBV6-2 or TRBV6-3 with TRBJ2-1, with 13 positions matching TRBD2. CDR3 length equals 15 residues. CDR1 and CDR2 (germline): MNHEY, SVGEGT. The V segment lost 4 bases and the J segment 9 bases; nucleotides outside the gene matches: 6. As DNA, the CDR3 is TGTGCCAGCAGTTCTACTAGCGGGAGGGCCCTTGAGCAGTTCTTC. It yields the protein CASSSTSGRALEQFF.

The V and J genes are TRBV18 and TRBJ2-7, with TRBD2 matching over 10 bases. CDR3 length: 17 amino acids. V was pared by 3 bases and J by 5 bases, with 13 bases of the junction left unmatched. The germline CDR1 and CDR2 sequences are KGHSH and LQKENI. The CDR3 DNA follows: TGTGCCAGCTCACCTAGTGCCACAGCGGGAGGGCCCCACGAGCAGTACTTC. Protein: CASSPSATAGGPHEQYF.

The rearrangement uses TRBV28 and TRBJ1-3; D possibly corresponds to TRBD1 (5 bases). The CDR3 covers 14 residues. Trimming left V 3 bases short and J 0 bases short, with 6 bases between. Germline values: CDR1 MDHEN, CDR2 SYDVKM. This CDR3 is CASSLTVSGNTIYF. The CDR3, as DNA: TGTGCCAGCAGTTTGACAGTCTCTGGAAACACCATATATTTT.

This clone turned up a few times. The V gene is TRBV28, the J gene TRBJ2-2; tentative D call: TRBD1 (6 bases). This CDR3 has 13 amino acids. Trimming pared 7 bases from V and 5 bases from J, leaving 11 bases between. Looked up from germline, CDR1 is MDHEN and CDR2 is SYDVKM. The CDR3 sequence: CASIKGVTGELFF. As DNA, the CDR3 is TGTGCCAGCATCAAGGGGGTTACCGGGGAGCTGTTTTTT.

Concerning this clone itself: The same CDR3 can be traced to other DNA sequences in this sample. This sequence joins TRBV27 and TRBJ2-7; tentative D call: TRBD1 (6 bases). The CDR3 runs to 15 residues. The germline CDR1 and CDR2 sequences are MNHEY and SMNVEV (reference sequence). With 0 bases removed from V and 6 bases from J, the gap between germline ends came to 15 bases. The CDR3 sequence: CASSLSWGLEGEQYF. DNA of the CDR3: TGTGCCAGCAGTTTATCTTGGGGGCTAGAGGGCGAGCAGTACTTC.

V is TRBV12-1 and J is TRBJ2-1; TRBD2 reflects the table's D call only, with no check against the DNA. TRBV12-1 is a listed pseudogene. This CDR3 contains 17 residues. CDR3 DNA: TGTGCCAGCAGCCCGCCACCGGGACTAGCGGACTACAATGAGCAGTTCTTC. Translated, it gives CASSPPPGLADYNEQFF.

V gene TRBV20-1 combines with J gene TRBJ1-5; D not resolved. V was pared by 5 bases and J by 5 bases, with 4 bases between. Germline V gene data show CDR1 as DFQATT and CDR2 as SNEGSKA (reference sequence). The CDR3 consists of 10 residues. Here the CDR3 reads CSAGYQPQHF. The CDR3 coding sequence is TGCAGTGCTGGATATCAGCCCCAGCATTTT.

The rearrangement joins TRBV5-1 to TRBJ2-7; D unclear. V was clipped by 6 bases and J by 0 bases, with 10 bases between them. Germline-derived CDR1 and CDR2 are SGHRS and YFSETQ. The CDR3 consists of 13 residues. The CDR3 loop reads CASNFDDSYEQYF. In nucleotides, the CDR3 is TGCGCCAGCAACTTCGATGACTCCTACGAGCAGTACTTC.

The genes are TRBV5-1 and TRBJ2-1; D is unresolved. This CDR3 is 15 amino acids long. Trimming took 0 bases from V and 0 from J, leaving 7 bases between them. The germline gives CDR1 SGHRS, CDR2 YFSETQ. In nucleotides, the CDR3 is TGCGCCAGCAGCTTGGTATCCAACTCCTACAATGAGCAGTTCTTC. Translating it yields CASSLVSNSYNEQFF.

The chain combines TRBV5-1 with TRBJ2-7; 9 nucleotides match TRBD2. This CDR3 is 15 amino acids long. Germline loops: CDR1 SGHRS, CDR2 YFSETQ. Trimming took 0 bases from V and 2 from J; bases not matched to a gene: 3. The CDR3 here is CASSLETSGPYEQYF. The CDR3 nucleotides read TGCGCCAGCAGCTTGGAGACTAGCGGTCCCTACGAGCAGTACTTC.

The CDR3: CASSSLQARSYEQYF. The DNA for the CDR3 is TGTGCCAGCTCCTCGCTCCAGGCCCGCTCCTACGAGCAGTACTTC. The V gene is TRBV18, the J gene TRBJ2-7; D not certain. The germline CDR1 and CDR2 sequences are KGHSH and LQKENI. This CDR3 region has 15 residues. V was clipped by 6 bases and J by 0 bases, with 15 bases between them. The whole variable domain, remainder taken from reference TRBV18 and TRBJ2-7, is NAGVMQNPRHLVRRRGQEARLRCSPMKGHSHVYWYRQLPEEGLKFMVYLQKENIIDESGMPKERFSAEFPKEGPSILRIQQVVRGDSAAYFCASSSLQARSYEQYFGPGTRLTVT.

The chain recombines TRBV6-5 with TRBJ1-5, with D possibly being TRBD1 (6 bases). The length of the CDR3 is 15 residues. Germline V gives CDR1 MNHEY, CDR2 SVGAGI. V gave up 8 bases and J gave up 0 bases, with 14 bases separating them. The DNA for the CDR3 is TGTGCCAGCCTTGCGGGGGCGAATAGCAATCAGCCCCAGCATTTT. It specifies CASLAGANSNQPQHF.

Comment on this clone: This CDR3 is also generated by other DNA sequences in the sample. The chain has TRBV6-5 and TRBJ1-2; D is unresolved. This CDR3 is built from 14 residues. CDR1 and CDR2 from the germline V gene are MNHEY and SVGAGI. Trimming stripped 2 bases from V and 5 bases from J, with 12 bases between. The DNA of the CDR3 is TGTGCCAGCAGTTACGGCCGGGAGTCTTATGGCTACACCTTC. Translation gives CASSYGRESYGYTF.

This clone was seen once. This rearrangement joins TRBV5-5 to TRBJ2-3; D is uncertain. Germline V gene lookup returns CDR1 SGHKS and CDR2 YYEKEE (reference sequence). Between the trimmed V and J ends, which lost 0 bases and 0 bases, there was a span of 8 bases. The CDR3 consists of 15 residues. The CDR3 here is CASSLEGRSTDTQYF. In DNA form, the CDR3 reads TGTGCCAGCAGCTTGGAAGGCCGCAGCACAGATACGCAGTATTTT.

This chain uses TRBV11-2 with TRBJ2-7, with D possibly matching TRBD2 (6 bases). The germline V and J ends were trimmed by 4 bases and 7 bases, with 14 bases remaining between them. This CDR3 is 13 amino acids long. CDR1 SGHAT and CDR2 FQNNGV come from the germline V gene. The CDR3 coding sequence is TGTGCCAGCAGCTCACAACCGGCGGGGGAGCAGTACTTC. This encodes CASSSQPAGEQYF.

V is TRBV9 and J is TRBJ2-1; 11 bases are a match to TRBD1. The CDR3 is 19 residues long. From germline, CDR1 is SGDLS and CDR2 YYNGEE. Trimming cost V 0 bases and J 5 bases; bases outside gene matches: 13. DNA for the CDR3: TGTGCCAGCAGCGTAGCTCCTGGGACAGGGGGTCTCTGGGACAATGAGCAGTTCTTC. Encoded protein: CASSVAPGTGGLWDNEQFF. The whole variable domain, filled in from reference TRBV9 and TRBJ2-1, reads DSGVTQTPKHLITATGQRVTLRCSPRSGDLSVYWYQQSLDQGLQFLIQYYNGEERAKGNILERFSAQQFPDLHSELNLSSLELGDSALYFCASSVAPGTGGLWDNEQFFGPGTRLTVL.

The rearrangement uses TRBV7-9 and TRBJ2-3, with a weak D call TRBD1 (5 bases). CDR1 SEHNR and CDR2 FQNEAQ come from the germline V gene (reference sequence). The CDR3 is made up of 13 amino acids. V dropped 5 bases and J dropped 6 bases, with 12 bases sitting between them. This CDR3 is CASSPLGHDTQYF. CDR3 nucleotides: TGTGCCAGCAGCCCGCTAGGACATGATACGCAGTATTTT.